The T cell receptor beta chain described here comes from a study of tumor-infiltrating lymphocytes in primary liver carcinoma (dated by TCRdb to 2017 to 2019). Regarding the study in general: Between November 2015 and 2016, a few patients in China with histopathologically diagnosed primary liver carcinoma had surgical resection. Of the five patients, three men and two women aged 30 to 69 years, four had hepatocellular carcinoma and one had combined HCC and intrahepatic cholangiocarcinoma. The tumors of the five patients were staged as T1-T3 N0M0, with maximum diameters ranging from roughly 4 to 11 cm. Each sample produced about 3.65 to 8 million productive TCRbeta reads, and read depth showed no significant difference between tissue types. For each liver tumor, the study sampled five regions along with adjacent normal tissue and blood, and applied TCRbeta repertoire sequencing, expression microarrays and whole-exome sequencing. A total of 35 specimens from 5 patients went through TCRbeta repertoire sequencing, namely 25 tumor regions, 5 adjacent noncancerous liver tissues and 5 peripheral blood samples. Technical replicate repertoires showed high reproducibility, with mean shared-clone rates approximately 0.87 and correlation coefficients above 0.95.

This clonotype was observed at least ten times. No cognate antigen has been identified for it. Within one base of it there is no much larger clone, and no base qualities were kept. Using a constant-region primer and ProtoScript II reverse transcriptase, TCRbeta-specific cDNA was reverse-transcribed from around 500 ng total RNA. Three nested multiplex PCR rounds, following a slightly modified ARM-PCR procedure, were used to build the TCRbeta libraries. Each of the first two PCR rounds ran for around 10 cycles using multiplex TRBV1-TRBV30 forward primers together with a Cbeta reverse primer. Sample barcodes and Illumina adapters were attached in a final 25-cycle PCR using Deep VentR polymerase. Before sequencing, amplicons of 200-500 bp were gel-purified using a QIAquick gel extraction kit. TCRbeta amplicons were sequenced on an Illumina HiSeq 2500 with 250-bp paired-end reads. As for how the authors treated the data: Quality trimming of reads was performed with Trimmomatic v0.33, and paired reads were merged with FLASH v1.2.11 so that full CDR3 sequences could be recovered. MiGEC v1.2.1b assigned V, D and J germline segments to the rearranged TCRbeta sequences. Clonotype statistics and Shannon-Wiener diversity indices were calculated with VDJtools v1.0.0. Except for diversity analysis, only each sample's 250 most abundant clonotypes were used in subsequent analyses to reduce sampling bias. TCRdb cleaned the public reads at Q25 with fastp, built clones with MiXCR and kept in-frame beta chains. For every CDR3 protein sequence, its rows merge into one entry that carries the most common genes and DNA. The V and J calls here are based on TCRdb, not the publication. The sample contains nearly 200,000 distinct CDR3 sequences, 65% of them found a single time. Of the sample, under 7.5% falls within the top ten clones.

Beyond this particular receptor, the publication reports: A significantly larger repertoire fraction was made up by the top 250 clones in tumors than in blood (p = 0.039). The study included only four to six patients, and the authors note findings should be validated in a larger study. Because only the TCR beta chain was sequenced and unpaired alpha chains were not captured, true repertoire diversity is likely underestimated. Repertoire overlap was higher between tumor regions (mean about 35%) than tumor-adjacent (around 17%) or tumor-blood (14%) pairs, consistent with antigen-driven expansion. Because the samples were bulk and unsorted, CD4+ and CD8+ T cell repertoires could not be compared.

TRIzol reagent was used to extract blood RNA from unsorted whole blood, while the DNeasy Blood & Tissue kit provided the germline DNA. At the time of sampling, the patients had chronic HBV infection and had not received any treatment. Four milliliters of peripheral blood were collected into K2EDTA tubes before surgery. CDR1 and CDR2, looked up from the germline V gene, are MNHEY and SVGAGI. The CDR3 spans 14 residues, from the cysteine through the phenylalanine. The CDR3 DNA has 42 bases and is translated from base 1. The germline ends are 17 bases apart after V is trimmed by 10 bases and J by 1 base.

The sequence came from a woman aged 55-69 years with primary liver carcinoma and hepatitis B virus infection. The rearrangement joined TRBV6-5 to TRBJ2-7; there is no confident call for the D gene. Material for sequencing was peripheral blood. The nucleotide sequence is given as TGTGCCACCCATCAGACGGCTACATCCTACGAGCAGTACTTC. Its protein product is CATHQTATSYEQYF.